Reported below is one T cell receptor (beta chain). The target antigen is unknown. The data derive from a study of OX40 agonist ivuxolimab in advanced cancers. CDR1 is KGHSH and CDR2 is LQKENI in the germline V gene. Trimming took 2 bases from V and 3 from J, leaving 13 bases between them. This CDR3 contains 15 residues. Study-wide results and limits: Low normalized T-cell clonal expansion was also seen in some nonresponders. The expanded peripheral T cells' antigen specificity was not determined.

Repertoires were generated with immunoSEQ multiplex PCR, while TCRdb's copy carries only in-frame clones and drops some. Of 40,000 to 45,000 clones listed, 65% to 85% are singletons. The sequence came from an adult with an advanced solid tumor such as melanoma, head and neck, liver or kidney cancer. This chain joins TRBV18 and TRBJ1-2; D is undetermined. The starting material was CD4+ or CD8+ T cells sorted from blood, obtained in a trial of the OX40 agonist ivuxolimab. The CDR3 region is CASSPVRDLDYGYTF. In nucleotides, the CDR3 is TGTGCCAGCTCACCAGTCCGTGATCTCGACTATGGCTACACCTTC.